This T cell receptor (beta chain) was observed in a study of cytomegalovirus exposure and HLA in healthy donors. On this clone itself: Its specificity is unknown.

Study findings and constraints: There were 150 to 200 TCR beta chains listed as cytomegalovirus-associated.

The CDR3 has 19 amino acids. Per germline, CDR1 SGHRS and CDR2 YFSETQ. V shed 0 bases, J shed 9 bases, and the junction held 19 bases outside the gene matches. Only in-frame clones appear in the TCRdb table, and some are missing; sequencing was by immunoSEQ multiplex PCR. The sample lists approximately 150,000 clones; 85% to 90% were seen once. The receptor was isolated from a man aged 18 to 30 in good health and CMV-seropositive. The V gene is TRBV5-1, the J gene TRBJ2-1; 9 positions match TRBD2. Sequencing was done on a sample of PBMCs. CDR3: CASSLGRAGLAHVRGEQFF. DNA of the CDR3: TGCGCCAGCAGCTTGGGTAGGGCGGGACTAGCACACGTAAGAGGTGAGCAGTTCTTC.